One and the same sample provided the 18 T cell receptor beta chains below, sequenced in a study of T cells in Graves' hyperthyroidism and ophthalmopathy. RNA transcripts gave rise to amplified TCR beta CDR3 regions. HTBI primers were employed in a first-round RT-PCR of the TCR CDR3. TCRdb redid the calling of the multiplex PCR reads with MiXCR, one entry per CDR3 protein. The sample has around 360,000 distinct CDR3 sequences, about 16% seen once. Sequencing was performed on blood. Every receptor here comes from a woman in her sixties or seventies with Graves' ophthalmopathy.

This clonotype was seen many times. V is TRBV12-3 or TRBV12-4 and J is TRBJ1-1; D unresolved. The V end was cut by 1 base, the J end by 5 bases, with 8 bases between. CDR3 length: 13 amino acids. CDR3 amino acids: CASSLGDGTEAFF. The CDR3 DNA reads TGTGCCAGCAGTTTAGGGGATGGGACTGAAGCTTTCTTT.

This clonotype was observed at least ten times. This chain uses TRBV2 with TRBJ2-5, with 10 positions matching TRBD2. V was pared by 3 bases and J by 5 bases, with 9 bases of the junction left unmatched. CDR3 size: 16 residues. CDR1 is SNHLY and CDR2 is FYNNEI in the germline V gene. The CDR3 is CASSDFPAGGDETQYF. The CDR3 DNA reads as TGTGCCAGCAGTGATTTCCCAGCGGGAGGGGATGAGACCCAGTACTTC.

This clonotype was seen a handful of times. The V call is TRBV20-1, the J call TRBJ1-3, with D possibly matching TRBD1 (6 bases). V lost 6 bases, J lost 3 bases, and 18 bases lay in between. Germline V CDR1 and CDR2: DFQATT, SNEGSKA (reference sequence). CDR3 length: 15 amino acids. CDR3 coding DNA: TGCAGTGCCAAGAGGGGGGCCAGGGGTGGAAACACCATATATTTT. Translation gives CSAKRGARGGNTIYF.

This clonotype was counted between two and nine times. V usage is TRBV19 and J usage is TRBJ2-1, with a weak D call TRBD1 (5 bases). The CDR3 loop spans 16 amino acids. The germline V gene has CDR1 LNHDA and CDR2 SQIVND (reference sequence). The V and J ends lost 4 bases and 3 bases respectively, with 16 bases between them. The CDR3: CASSTISGQGYNEQFF. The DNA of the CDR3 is TGTGCCAGTAGTACCATCTCTGGGCAGGGCTACAATGAGCAGTTCTTC.

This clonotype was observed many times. The CDR3 reads CAWTTVMNTEAFF. Here the CDR3 DNA reads TGTGCCTGGACTACAGTAATGAACACTGAAGCTTTCTTT. This sequence joins TRBV30 and TRBJ1-1; D unclear. This CDR3 comprises 13 residues. The germline gives CDR1 GTSNPN, CDR2 SVGIG (reference sequence). The germline V and J ends were trimmed by 4 bases and 0 bases, with 9 bases remaining between them.

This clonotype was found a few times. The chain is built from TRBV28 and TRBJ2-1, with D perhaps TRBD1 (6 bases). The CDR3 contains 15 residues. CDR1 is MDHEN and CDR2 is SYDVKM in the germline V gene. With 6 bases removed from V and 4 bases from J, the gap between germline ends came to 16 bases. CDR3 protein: CASRPTGKRYNEQFF. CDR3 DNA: TGTGCCAGCAGGCCCACAGGGAAGCGGTACAATGAGCAGTTCTTC.

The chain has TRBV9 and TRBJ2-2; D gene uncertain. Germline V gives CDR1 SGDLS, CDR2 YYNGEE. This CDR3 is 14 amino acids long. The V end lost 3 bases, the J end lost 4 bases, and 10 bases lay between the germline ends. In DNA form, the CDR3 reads TGTGCCAGCAGCGGCTCCAAGAGCACCGGGGAGCTGTTTTTT. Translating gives CASSGSKSTGELFF.

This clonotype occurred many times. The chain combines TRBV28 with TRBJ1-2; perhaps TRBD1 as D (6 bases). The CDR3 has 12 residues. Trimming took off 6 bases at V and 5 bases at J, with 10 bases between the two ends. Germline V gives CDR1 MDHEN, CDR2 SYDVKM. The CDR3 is CASRQGTYGYTF. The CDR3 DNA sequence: TGTGCCAGCAGACAGGGAACTTATGGCTACACCTTC.

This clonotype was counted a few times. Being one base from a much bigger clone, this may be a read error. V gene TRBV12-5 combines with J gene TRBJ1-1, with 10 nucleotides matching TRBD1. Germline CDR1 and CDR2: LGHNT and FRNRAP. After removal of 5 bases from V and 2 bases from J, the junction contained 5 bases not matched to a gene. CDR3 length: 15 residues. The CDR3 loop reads CASGTGQGKNTEAFF. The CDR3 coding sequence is TGTGCTAGTGGTACGGGACAGGGGAAAAACACTGAAGCTTTCTTT.

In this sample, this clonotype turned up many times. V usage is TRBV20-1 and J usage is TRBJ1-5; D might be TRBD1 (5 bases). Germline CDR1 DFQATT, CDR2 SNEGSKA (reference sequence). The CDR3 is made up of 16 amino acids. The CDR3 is CSVAGSDRYSNQPQHF. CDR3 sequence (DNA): TGCAGCGTCGCCGGATCAGACAGATATAGCAATCAGCCCCAGCATTTT.

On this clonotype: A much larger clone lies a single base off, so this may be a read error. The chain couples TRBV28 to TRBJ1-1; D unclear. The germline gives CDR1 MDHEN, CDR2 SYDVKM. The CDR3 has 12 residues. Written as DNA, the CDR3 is TGTGCCAGCATTTTAAGGGACACTGAAGCTTTCTTT. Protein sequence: CASILRDTEAFF.

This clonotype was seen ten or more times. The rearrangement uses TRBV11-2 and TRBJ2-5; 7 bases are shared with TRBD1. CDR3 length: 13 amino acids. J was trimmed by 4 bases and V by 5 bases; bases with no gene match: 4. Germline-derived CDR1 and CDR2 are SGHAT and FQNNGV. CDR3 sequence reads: CASSIPGGETQYF. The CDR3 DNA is TGTGCCAGCAGCATACCAGGGGGAGAGACCCAGTACTTC.

The CDR3 here is CASSFDRAGFYEQYF. Here the CDR3 DNA reads TGTGCCAGCAGTTTTGATCGAGCGGGATTTTACGAGCAGTACTTC. J is TRBJ2-7 and V is TRBV12-3 or TRBV12-4; 7 positions agree with TRBD2. The junction had 9 bases not matched to a gene; V was cut back by 3 bases and J by 4 bases. The CDR3 loop spans 15 amino acids.

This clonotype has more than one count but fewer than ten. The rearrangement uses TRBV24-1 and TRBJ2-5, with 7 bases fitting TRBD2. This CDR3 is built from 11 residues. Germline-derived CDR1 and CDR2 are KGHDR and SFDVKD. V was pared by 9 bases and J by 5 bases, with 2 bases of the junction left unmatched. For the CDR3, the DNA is TGTGCCACCGGGGGAGGGGAGACCCAGTACTTC. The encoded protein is CATGGGETQYF.

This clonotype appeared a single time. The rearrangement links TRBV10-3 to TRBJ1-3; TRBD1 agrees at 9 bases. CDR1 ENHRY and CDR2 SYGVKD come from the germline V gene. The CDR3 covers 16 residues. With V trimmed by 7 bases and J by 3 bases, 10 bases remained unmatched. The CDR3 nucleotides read TGTGCCATCAAAAAACAGGGGGCTCAAGGTGGAAACACCATATATTTT. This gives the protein CAIKKQGAQGGNTIYF.

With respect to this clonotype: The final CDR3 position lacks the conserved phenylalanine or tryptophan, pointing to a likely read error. CDR3 bases: TGTGCCACCAGCAGAGAGGGGGCACAGTATAGCAATCAGCCCCAGCATATT. This encodes CATSREGAQYSNQPQHI. V and J are TRBV15 and TRBJ1-5; TRBD1 is a possible D gene (6 bases). Germline values: CDR1 LNHNV, CDR2 YYDKDF (reference sequence). Trimming cost V 0 bases and J 0 bases, with 12 bases left between them. The CDR3 is 17 amino acids.

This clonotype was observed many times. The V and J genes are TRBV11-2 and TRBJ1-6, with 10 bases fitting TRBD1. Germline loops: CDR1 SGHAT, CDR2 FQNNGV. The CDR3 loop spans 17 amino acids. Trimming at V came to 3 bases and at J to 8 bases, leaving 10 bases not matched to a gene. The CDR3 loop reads CASSLRFRDRGDSPLHF. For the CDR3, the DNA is TGTGCCAGCAGCTTGAGATTCAGGGACAGGGGAGATTCACCCCTCCACTTT.

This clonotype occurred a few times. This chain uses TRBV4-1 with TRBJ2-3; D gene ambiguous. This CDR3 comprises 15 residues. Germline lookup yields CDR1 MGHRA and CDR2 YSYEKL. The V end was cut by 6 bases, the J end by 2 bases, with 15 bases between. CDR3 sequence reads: CASSRIEYDTDTQYF. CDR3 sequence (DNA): TGCGCCAGCAGTCGTATAGAATATGACACAGATACGCAGTATTTT.